These 14 T cell receptor beta chains were sequenced from one sample in a study of blood T cells in healthy people across ages (dated by TCRdb to about 2015). Library creation used 5' RACE. Sequencing instrument: Illumina HiSeq 2500. A second 7 to 11 cycle PCR used a sample-barcoded 5' primer and a J-beta primer mix. The raw public data were reprocessed by TCRdb itself: fastp quality trimming at Q25, MiXCR clonotype calling, in-frame beta chains only. Rows matching on CDR3 protein sequence are summarized as one entry with the most common DNA and genes. The sample data list approximately 820,000 distinct CDR3 sequences, and around 45% of these were observed just once. Clones ranked in the top ten supply approximately 20% of the sample. Sequencing was performed on blood. All receptors come from a man between 60 and 70 years old in good health.

This clonotype has only a few counts. J is TRBJ2-7 and V is TRBV7-2; 13 positions match TRBD2. The CDR3 is made up of 18 amino acids. V lost 2 bases to trimming and J lost 2 bases; unmatched junction nucleotides: 9. In germline, CDR1 is SGHTA, CDR2 FQGNSA. In DNA form, the CDR3 reads TGTGCCAGCAGCTTACGAAAGTTACTAGCGGGGGGGACCTACGAGCAGTACTTC. This translates into CASSLRKLLAGGTYEQYF.

The chain combines TRBV7-9 with TRBJ1-5, with 9 bases identical to TRBD1. V dropped 5 bases and J dropped 11; count of bases not matched to a gene: 16. Germline V gene data show CDR1 as SEHNR and CDR2 as FQNEAQ (reference sequence). The CDR3 contains 16 residues. The CDR3 DNA follows: TGTGCCAGCAGCCCGCTTACGACAGGGGGGGCACAGACCCAGCATTTT. Translating gives CASSPLTTGGAQTQHF.

The chain is built from TRBV12-3 or TRBV12-4 and TRBJ2-3; D not resolved. The V end lost 6 bases, the J end lost 3 bases, and 13 bases lay between the germline ends. The CDR3 totals 14 residues. CDR3 sequence reads: CASSGFPQTDTQYF. CDR3 nucleotide sequence: TGTGCCAGCAGCGGCTTTCCACAGACAGATACGCAGTATTTT.

The chain joins TRBV7-9 to TRBJ2-7, with 10 bases aligning to TRBD2. CDR1 is SEHNR and CDR2 is FQNEAQ in the germline V gene (reference sequence). V lost 9 bases, J lost 3 bases, and 8 bases stayed unmatched. CDR3 length: 14 amino acids. CDR3 sequence reads: CASHPSGGNYEQYF. In nucleotides, the CDR3 is TGTGCCAGTCATCCTAGCGGGGGAAACTACGAGCAGTACTTC. Based on the CDR3 plus reference TRBV7-9 and TRBJ2-7, the full variable domain is DTGVSQNPRHKITKRGQNVTFRCDPISEHNRLYWYRQTLGQGPEFLTYFQNEAQLEKSRLLSDRFSAERPKGSFSTLEIQRTEQGDSAMYLCASHPSGGNYEQYFGPGTRLTVT.

This rearrangement joins TRBV20-1 to TRBJ2-5; the D gene is possibly TRBD2 (6 bases). The J call could be wrong; TRBJ2-7 is a better fit for the DNA end. This CDR3 region has 11 residues. The germline CDR1 and CDR2 sequences are DFQATT and SNEGSKA (reference sequence). CDR3 nucleotides: TGCAGTGCCGGGGGACTTCCCGAGCAGTACTTC. Amino acids: CSAGGLPEQYF.

This chain connects TRBV20-1 to TRBJ2-7; 9 bases are a match to TRBD2. There are 18 residues in the CDR3. With 3 bases clipped from V and 0 bases from J, the junction kept 15 bases outside the gene matches. Germline CDR1 DFQATT, CDR2 SNEGSKA (reference sequence). The CDR3: CSASKGLAGGGTSYEQYF. The DNA of the CDR3 is TGCAGTGCTAGTAAGGGACTAGCTGGAGGAGGGACCTCCTACGAGCAGTACTTC.

As for this clonotype: The junction departs from the called germline gene at one end, perhaps through a read error. V usage is TRBV6-5 and J usage is TRBJ1-2, with 9 bases that match TRBD1. Germline CDR1 reads MNHEY; CDR2 reads SVGAGI. This CDR3 comprises 15 residues. The chain's CDR3 is CVSSLTQGARHGYTF. The CDR3 DNA follows: TGTGTCAGCAGTCTTACACAGGGGGCGCGGCATGGCTACACCTTC.

The rearrangement joins TRBV6-1 to TRBJ2-7, with D unclear. CDR3 length: 14 amino acids. Germline V gene sequence: CDR1 MNHNS, CDR2 SASEGT. V lost 0 bases to trimming and J lost 5 bases, with 11 bases between them. The CDR3 sequence is CASSEAPRIDEQYF. DNA for the CDR3: TGTGCCAGCAGTGAAGCCCCTAGAATCGACGAGCAGTACTTC.

The rearrangement joins TRBV28 to TRBJ2-7, with 7 bases matching TRBD1. Germline CDR1 and CDR2: MDHEN and SYDVKM. The CDR3 consists of 14 residues. Trimming removed 6 bases from V and 1 base from J; junction bases left unmatched: 6. The CDR3 sequence: CASRPDRASYEQYF. The CDR3 region has the DNA TGTGCCAGCAGACCCGACAGGGCGTCCTACGAGCAGTACTTC. Variable domain in full (rest from reference TRBV28 and TRBJ2-7): DVKVTQSSRYLVKRTGEKVFLECVQDMDHENMFWYRQDPGLGLRLIYFSYDVKMKEKGDIPEGYSVSREKKERFSLILESASTNQTSMYLCASRPDRASYEQYFGPGTRLTVT.

The chain uses TRBV29-1 and TRBJ2-5; D uncertain. This CDR3 spans 12 amino acids. CDR1 and CDR2 from the germline V gene are SQVTM and ANQGSEA. The V gene lost 5 bases and the J gene lost 11 bases, with 18 bases spanning the gap. CDR3: CSVRKDPQEQYF. The CDR3, as DNA: TGCAGCGTTCGTAAGGACCCCCAAGAGCAGTACTTC.

The chain couples TRBV5-6 to TRBJ2-4, with 7 bases that match TRBD2. V was pared by 4 bases and J by 2 bases, with 9 bases of the junction left unmatched. The CDR3 covers 16 residues. Germline V gene data show CDR1 as SGHDT and CDR2 as YYEEEE. CDR3 sequence reads: CASSRPGGVPKNIQYF. CDR3 sequence (DNA): TGTGCCAGCAGCAGACCGGGGGGTGTACCCAAAAACATTCAGTACTTC.

As concerns this clonotype: At one of its ends the junction is not consistent with the germline gene, which may arise from a read error. This chain uses TRBV5-1 with TRBJ2-7, with 7 bases lining up with TRBD1. CDR1 is SGHRS and CDR2 is YFSETQ in the germline V gene. The CDR3 spans 15 residues. This CDR3 is CASSLGQSSSYEQYF. In nucleotides, the CDR3 is TGTGCCAGCTCATTGGGACAGTCAAGCTCCTACGAGCAGTACTTC.

This clonotype came up a few times. The V call is TRBV9, the J call TRBJ2-4; 7 nucleotides line up with TRBD2. This CDR3 has 17 amino acids. CDR1 is SGDLS and CDR2 is YYNGEE in the germline V gene. Losses at the gene ends were 4 bases for V and 1 base for J; bases not matched to a gene: 11. The CDR3 region has the DNA TGTGCCAGCAGCCCGTGGGGGGGGAGAGACGCCAAAAACATTCAGTACTTC. It translates to CASSPWGGRDAKNIQYF.

The rearrangement links TRBV15 to TRBJ2-5; D tentatively reads TRBD1 or TRBD2 (5 bases each). The ends were cut back, 0 bases at V and 0 bases at J, with 14 bases in the middle. Germline V lookup: CDR1 LNHNV, CDR2 YYDKDF (reference sequence). The CDR3 runs to 17 residues. The CDR3 DNA sequence: TGTGCCACCAGCAGAGATTCGCTCTTGGGGGACCAAGAGACCCAGTACTTC. It specifies CATSRDSLLGDQETQYF.